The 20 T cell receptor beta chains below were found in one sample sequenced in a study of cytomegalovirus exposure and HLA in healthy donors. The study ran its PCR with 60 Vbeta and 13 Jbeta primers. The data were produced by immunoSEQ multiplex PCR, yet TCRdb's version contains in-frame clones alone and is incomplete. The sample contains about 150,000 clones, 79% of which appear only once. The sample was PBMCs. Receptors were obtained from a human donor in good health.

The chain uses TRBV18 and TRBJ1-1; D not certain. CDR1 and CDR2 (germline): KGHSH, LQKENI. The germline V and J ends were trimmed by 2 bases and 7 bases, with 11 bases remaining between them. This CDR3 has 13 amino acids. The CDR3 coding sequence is TGTGCCAGCTCACCAGAGAGGGCTAGTGAAGCTTTCTTT. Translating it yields CASSPERASEAFF.

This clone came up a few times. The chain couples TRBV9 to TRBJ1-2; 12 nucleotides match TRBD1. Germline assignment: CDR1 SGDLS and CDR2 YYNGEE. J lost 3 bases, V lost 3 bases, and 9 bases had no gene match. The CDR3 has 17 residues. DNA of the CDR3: TGTGCCAGCAGCGACCGGGACAGGGGGCCTAAAGACTATGGCTACACCTTC. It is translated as CASSDRDRGPKDYGYTF.

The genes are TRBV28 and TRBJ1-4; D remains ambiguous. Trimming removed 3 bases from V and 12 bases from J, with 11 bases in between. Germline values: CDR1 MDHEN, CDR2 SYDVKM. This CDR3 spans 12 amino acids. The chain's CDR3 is CASSFRWGELFF. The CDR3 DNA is TGTGCCAGCAGTTTTCGATGGGGAGAACTGTTTTTT.

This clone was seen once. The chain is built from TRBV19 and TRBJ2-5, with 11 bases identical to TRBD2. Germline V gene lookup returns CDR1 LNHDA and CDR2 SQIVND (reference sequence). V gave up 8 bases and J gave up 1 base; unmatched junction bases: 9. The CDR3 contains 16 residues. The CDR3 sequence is CASQKGLAGGQETQYF. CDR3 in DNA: TGTGCCAGTCAAAAGGGGCTAGCGGGAGGCCAAGAGACCCAGTACTTC.

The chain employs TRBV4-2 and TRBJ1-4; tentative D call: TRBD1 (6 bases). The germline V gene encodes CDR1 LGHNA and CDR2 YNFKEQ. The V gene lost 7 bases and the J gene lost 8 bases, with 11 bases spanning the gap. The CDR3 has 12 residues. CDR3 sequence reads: CASTRGGEKLFF. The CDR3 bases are TGTGCCAGCACCAGGGGAGGGGAAAAACTGTTTTTT.

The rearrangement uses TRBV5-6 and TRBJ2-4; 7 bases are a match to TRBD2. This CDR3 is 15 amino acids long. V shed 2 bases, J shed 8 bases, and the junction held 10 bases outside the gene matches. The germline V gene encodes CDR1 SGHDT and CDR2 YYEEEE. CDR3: CASSLRTRRGDIQYF. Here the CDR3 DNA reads TGTGCCAGCAGCTTAAGGACCCGACGGGGGGACATTCAGTACTTC.

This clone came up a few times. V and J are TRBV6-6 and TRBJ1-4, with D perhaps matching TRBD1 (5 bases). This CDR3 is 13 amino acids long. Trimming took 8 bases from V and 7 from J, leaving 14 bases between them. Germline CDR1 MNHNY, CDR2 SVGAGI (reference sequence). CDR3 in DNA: TGTGCCAGCCGCGGGGGTTTTTTTGAAAAACTGTTTTTT. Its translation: CASRGGFFEKLFF.

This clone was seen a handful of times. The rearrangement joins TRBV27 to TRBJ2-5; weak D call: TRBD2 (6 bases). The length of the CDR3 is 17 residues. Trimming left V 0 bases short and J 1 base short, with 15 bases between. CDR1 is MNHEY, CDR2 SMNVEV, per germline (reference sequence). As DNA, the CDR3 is TGTGCCAGCAGTTTATCGGCGGCGGCGGGGCTCCAAGAGACCCAGTACTTC. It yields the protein CASSLSAAAGLQETQYF.

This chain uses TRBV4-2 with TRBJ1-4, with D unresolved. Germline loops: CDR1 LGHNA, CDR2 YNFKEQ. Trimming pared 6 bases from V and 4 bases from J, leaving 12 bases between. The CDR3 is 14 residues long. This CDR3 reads CASRVGLLNEKLFF. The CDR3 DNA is TGTGCCAGCAGAGTTGGGCTACTTAATGAAAAACTGTTTTTT.

The CDR3 loop is CASSPRLAAPLYNEQFF. CDR3 in DNA: TGTGCCAGCAGCCCCCGACTAGCGGCTCCCCTTTACAATGAGCAGTTCTTC. V usage is TRBV9 and J usage is TRBJ2-1; 9 nucleotides line up with TRBD2. Trimming removed 4 bases from V and 4 bases from J; junction bases left unmatched: 12. Germline loops: CDR1 SGDLS, CDR2 YYNGEE. This CDR3 contains 17 residues.

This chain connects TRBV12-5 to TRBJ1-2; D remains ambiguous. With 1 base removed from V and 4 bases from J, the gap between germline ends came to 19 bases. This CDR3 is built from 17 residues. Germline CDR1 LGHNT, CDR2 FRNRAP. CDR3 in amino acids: CASGLAGLREGIYGYTF. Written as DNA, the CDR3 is TGTGCTAGTGGTTTGGCAGGTTTGAGGGAGGGAATCTATGGCTACACCTTC.

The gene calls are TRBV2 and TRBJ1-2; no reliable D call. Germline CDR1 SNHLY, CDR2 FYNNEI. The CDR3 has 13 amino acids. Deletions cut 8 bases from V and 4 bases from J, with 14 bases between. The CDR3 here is CASVLGRVYGYTF. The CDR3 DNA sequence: TGTGCCAGCGTACTGGGGAGAGTCTATGGCTACACCTTC. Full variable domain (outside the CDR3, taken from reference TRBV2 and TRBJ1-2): EPEVTQTPSHQVTQMGQEVILRCVPISNHLYFYWYRQILGQKVEFLVSFYNNEISEKSEIFDDQFSVERPDGSNFTLKIRSTKLEDSAMYFCASVLGRVYGYTFGSGTRLTVV.

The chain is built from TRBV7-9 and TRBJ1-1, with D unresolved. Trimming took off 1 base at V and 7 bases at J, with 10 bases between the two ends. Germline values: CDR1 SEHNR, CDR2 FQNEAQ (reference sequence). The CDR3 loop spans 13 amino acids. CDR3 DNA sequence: TGTGCCAGCAGCTTAGTCGACTCCTTTGAAGCTTTCTTT. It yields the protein CASSLVDSFEAFF.

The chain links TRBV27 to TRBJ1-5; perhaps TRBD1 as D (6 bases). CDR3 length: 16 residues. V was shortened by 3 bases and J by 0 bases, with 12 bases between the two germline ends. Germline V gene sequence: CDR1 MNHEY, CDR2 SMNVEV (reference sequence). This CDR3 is CASSFPWTDSNQPQHF. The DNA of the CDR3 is TGTGCCAGCAGTTTCCCTTGGACAGATAGCAATCAGCCCCAGCATTTT.

CDR3 sequence (DNA): TGTGCCAGCAGCTTAGTCGTCGGGGAGGCGAAAAAACTGTTTTTT. This sequence encodes CASSLVVGEAKKLFF. The V gene is TRBV7-9, the J gene TRBJ1-4; no clear D. The germline V gene encodes CDR1 SEHNR and CDR2 FQNEAQ (reference sequence). The CDR3 extends over 15 amino acids. Trimming stripped 1 base from V and 9 bases from J, with 15 bases between. The complete variable domain, with remaining parts taken from reference TRBV7-9 and TRBJ1-4, reads DTGVSQNPRHKITKRGQNVTFRCDPISEHNRLYWYRQTLGQGPEFLTYFQNEAQLEKSRLLSDRFSAERPKGSFSTLEIQRTEQGDSAMYLCASSLVVGEAKKLFFGSGTQLSVL.

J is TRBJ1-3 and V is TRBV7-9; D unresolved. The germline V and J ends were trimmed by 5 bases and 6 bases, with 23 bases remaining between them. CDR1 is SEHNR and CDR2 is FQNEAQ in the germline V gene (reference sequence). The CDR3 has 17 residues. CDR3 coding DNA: TGTGCCAGCAGCCAACGAACCACCCTGGCCCCCAAAAACACCATATATTTT. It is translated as CASSQRTTLAPKNTIYF.

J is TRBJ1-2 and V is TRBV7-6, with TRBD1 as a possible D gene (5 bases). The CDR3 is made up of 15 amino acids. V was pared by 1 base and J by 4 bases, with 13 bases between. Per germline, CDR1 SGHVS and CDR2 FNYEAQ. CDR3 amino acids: CASSLVQGNFYGYTF. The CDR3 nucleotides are TGTGCCAGCAGCTTAGTCCAGGGTAACTTCTATGGCTACACCTTC.

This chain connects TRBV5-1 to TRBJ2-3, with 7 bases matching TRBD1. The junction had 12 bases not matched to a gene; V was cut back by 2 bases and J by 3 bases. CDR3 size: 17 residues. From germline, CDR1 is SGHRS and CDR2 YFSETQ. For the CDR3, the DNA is TGCGCCAGCAGCTTCAGGACAGGCGCGGCCCTAACAGATACGCAGTATTTT. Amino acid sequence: CASSFRTGAALTDTQYF.

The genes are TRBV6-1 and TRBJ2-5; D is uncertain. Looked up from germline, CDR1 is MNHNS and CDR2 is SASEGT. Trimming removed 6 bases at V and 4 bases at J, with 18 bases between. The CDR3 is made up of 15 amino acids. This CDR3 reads CASRSYGGRLETQYF. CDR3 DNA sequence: TGTGCCAGCAGATCCTATGGTGGCAGGCTAGAGACCCAGTACTTC.

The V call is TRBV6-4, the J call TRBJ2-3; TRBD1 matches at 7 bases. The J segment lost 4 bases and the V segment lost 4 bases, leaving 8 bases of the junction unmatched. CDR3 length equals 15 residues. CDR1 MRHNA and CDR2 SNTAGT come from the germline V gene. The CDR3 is CASSVGTVVPDTQYF. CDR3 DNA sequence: TGTGCCAGCAGTGTTGGGACAGTGGTCCCAGATACGCAGTATTTT.